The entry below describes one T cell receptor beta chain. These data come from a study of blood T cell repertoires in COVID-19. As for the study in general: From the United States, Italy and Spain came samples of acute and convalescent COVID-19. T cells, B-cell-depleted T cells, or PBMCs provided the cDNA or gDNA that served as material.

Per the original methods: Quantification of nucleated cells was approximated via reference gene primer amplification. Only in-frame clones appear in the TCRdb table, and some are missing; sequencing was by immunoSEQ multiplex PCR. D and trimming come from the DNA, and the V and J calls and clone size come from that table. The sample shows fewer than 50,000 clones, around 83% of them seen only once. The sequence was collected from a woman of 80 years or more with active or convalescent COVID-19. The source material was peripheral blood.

The CDR3: CASSPRTVLNTEAFF. The DNA for the CDR3 is TGTGCCAGCAGTCCTAGGACAGTTTTGAACACTGAAGCTTTCTTT. The chain combines TRBV6-5 with TRBJ1-1, with TRBD1 as a possible D gene (6 bases). The CDR3 is made up of 15 amino acids. V was trimmed by 5 bases and J by 0 bases, leaving 13 bases between them. Germline lookup yields CDR1 MNHEY and CDR2 SVGAGI.